This paragraph covers one TCR beta chain sequence. The data were taken from a study of blood T cell repertoires in COVID-19. Background on the study: Samples came from the United States, Italy and Spain, spanning acute and convalescent COVID-19.

In the authors' workflow: Reference gene primer amplification yielded estimated nucleated cell counts. Method: immunoSEQ multiplex PCR; TCRdb's copy keeps in-frame clones and lacks some. D and trimming come from the DNA, and the V and J calls and clone size come from that table. The sample holds tens of thousands of clones, approximately 84% seen once. While infection was still active, Seattle patients were enrolled and then followed longitudinally. The germline V gene has CDR1 MGHRA and CDR2 YSYEKL. This CDR3 has 16 residues. The V gene lost 0 bases and the J gene lost 4 bases, with 15 bases spanning the gap.

The source material was peripheral blood. The rearrangement uses TRBV4-1 and TRBJ1-2; D is unresolved. The clonotype was recovered from a man in his fifties with COVID-19, enrolled during active disease. The CDR3 region has the DNA TGCGCCAGCAGCCAAGATCCAAGCGGTGGTTTCTATGGCTACACCTTC. This encodes CASSQDPSGGFYGYTF.